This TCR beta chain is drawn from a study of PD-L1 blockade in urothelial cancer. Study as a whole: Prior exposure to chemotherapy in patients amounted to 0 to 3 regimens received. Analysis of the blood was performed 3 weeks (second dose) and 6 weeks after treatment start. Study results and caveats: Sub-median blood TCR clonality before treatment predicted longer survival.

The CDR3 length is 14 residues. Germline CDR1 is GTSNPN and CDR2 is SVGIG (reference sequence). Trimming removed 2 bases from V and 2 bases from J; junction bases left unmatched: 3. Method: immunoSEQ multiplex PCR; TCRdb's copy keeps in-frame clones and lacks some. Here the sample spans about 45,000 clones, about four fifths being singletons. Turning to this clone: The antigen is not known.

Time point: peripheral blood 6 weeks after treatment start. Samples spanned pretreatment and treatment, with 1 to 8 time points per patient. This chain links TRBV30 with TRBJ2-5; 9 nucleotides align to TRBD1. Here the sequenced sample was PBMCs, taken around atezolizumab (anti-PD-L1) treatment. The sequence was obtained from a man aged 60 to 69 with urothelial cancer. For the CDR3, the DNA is TGTGCCTGGAGTTGGGACAGGGCACAAGAGACCCAGTACTTC. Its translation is CAWSWDRAQETQYF.